Shown below are 21 T cell receptor beta chains from a single sample sequenced in a study of blood T cell repertoires in COVID-19. Clones were sequenced by immunoSEQ multiplex PCR, and TCRdb holds only the in-frame ones, with some missing. This sample has about 87,000 clones, with roughly 87% found just once. The sequencing sample was made of peripheral blood. These receptor sequences come from a woman aged 80 or over with acute or convalescent COVID-19.

J is TRBJ2-4 and V is TRBV5-4; 8 bases match TRBD1. The junction had 6 bases not matched to a gene; V was cut back by 4 bases and J by 6 bases. This CDR3 has 14 residues. Germline-derived CDR1 and CDR2 are SGHNT and YYREEE (reference sequence). CDR3 protein: CASSIGTGRNIQYF. The CDR3 DNA is TGTGCCAGCAGCATTGGGACAGGACGAAACATTCAGTACTTC.

The genes are TRBV9 and TRBJ1-2, with 10 positions matching TRBD1. CDR1 and CDR2 from the germline V gene are SGDLS and YYNGEE. V shed 3 bases and J 8 bases; nucleotides not matched to a gene: 13. The CDR3 has 16 residues. The CDR3 nucleotides read TGTGCCAGCAGCGATAACCCGAGACAGGGGGCGCGGGGCTACACCTTC. Encoded protein: CASSDNPRQGARGYTF.

The DNA of the CDR3 is TGTGCCAGCAGCCAGGAAAAGGGACTCCGCTCCTACAATGAGCAGTTCTTC. This gives the protein CASSQEKGLRSYNEQFF. This chain links TRBV3-1 (or the pseudogene TRBV3-2) with TRBJ2-1; TRBD2 is a possible D gene (6 bases). Trimming shortened V by 3 bases and J by 0 bases, and 15 bases separated the two germline ends. Germline V gene lookup returns CDR1 LGHDT and CDR2 YNNKEL (reference sequence). The CDR3 length is 17 residues.

In DNA, the CDR3 is TGTGCCATCAGTCCAGGGAGGGGTAATGAAAAACTGTTTTTT. This encodes CAISPGRGNEKLFF. The genes are TRBV10-3 and TRBJ1-4; D possibly corresponds to TRBD1 (5 bases). Looked up from germline, CDR1 is ENHRY and CDR2 is SYGVKD. The CDR3 is 14 amino acids. V shed 5 bases and J shed 4 bases, with 11 bases lying between them.

J is TRBJ1-5 and V is TRBV19, with 9 bases that match TRBD1. J was trimmed by 2 bases and V by 7 bases; bases with no gene match: 15. This CDR3 spans 18 amino acids. Germline V lookup: CDR1 LNHDA, CDR2 SQIVND (reference sequence). CDR3 sequence reads: CASIAGTGTGMGNQPQHF. CDR3 coding DNA: TGTGCCAGTATCGCGGGGACAGGGACCGGGATGGGCAATCAGCCCCAGCATTTT.

The V gene is TRBV28, the J gene TRBJ2-1; 12 nucleotides align to TRBD2. The V gene end was trimmed by 6 bases and the J gene end by 8 bases; junction bases not matched to a gene: 5. Germline V lookup: CDR1 MDHEN, CDR2 SYDVKM. The CDR3 totals 14 residues. CDR3 coding DNA: TGTGCCAGCAGCCGGACTAGCGGGACCTATGAGCAGTTCTTC. Translated: CASSRTSGTYEQFF.

This chain links TRBV29-1 with TRBJ2-7; TRBD1 is a possible D gene (5 bases). The CDR3 totals 14 residues. CDR1 is SQVTM, CDR2 ANQGSEA, per germline. V lost 4 bases to trimming and J lost 0 bases, with 13 bases between them. In DNA form, the CDR3 reads TGCAGCGTTGCGTTACAGGCAAGCTCCTACGAGCAGTACTTC. This codes for CSVALQASSYEQYF.

This rearrangement joins TRBV30 to TRBJ2-1; no reliable D call. The CDR3 is 16 residues long. The germline V gene has CDR1 GTSNPN and CDR2 SVGIG (reference sequence). V lost 2 bases and J lost 2, with 16 bases in between. The CDR3, as DNA: TGTGCCTGGAGTCCCTACCAGCGTTCAACCTACAATGAGCAGTTCTTC. This gives the protein CAWSPYQRSTYNEQFF.

V gene TRBV30 combines with J gene TRBJ1-3; D uncertain. Germline-derived CDR1 and CDR2 are GTSNPN and SVGIG (reference sequence). This CDR3 comprises 15 residues. The ends were cut back, 3 bases at V and 4 bases at J, with 16 bases in the middle. The CDR3 coding sequence is TGTGCCTGGAGGAGTGAGGGCTTTAGGGGAAACACCATATATTTT. It is translated as CAWRSEGFRGNTIYF.

The V and J genes are TRBV5-1 and TRBJ1-1; D might be TRBD1 (6 bases). CDR3 length: 13 amino acids. With 4 bases removed from V and 8 bases from J, the gap between germline ends came to 15 bases. Germline V gene data show CDR1 as SGHRS and CDR2 as YFSETQ. CDR3 in amino acids: CASSLQGSQEAFF. The CDR3 DNA sequence: TGCGCCAGCAGCCTCCAGGGGTCGCAGGAAGCTTTCTTT.

This clone was detected only once. The rearrangement links TRBV3-1 (or the pseudogene TRBV3-2) to TRBJ1-1; tentative D call: TRBD1 (5 bases). Germline lookup yields CDR1 LGHDT and CDR2 YNNKEL (reference sequence). Trimming shortened V by 1 base and J by 4 bases, and 10 bases separated the two germline ends. This CDR3 is 14 amino acids long. The CDR3 DNA reads TGTGCCAGCAGCCAAGTCGGGGGGACCACTGAAGCTTTCTTT. Its translation is CASSQVGGTTEAFF.

This rearrangement joins TRBV7-9 to TRBJ1-2; 9 bases fit TRBD1. This CDR3 is built from 14 residues. Looked up from germline, CDR1 is SEHNR and CDR2 is FQNEAQ (reference sequence). V lost 5 bases and J lost 7; bases outside the gene matches: 8. CDR3 in DNA: TGTGCCAGCAGCCCGGACAGGGGCGCAGGTGGCTACACCTTC. Residues: CASSPDRGAGGYTF.

Concerning this clone: One end of the junction does not line up with germline, which may come from a read error. CDR3 amino acids: CASSFPPGQRSTDF. In nucleotides, the CDR3 is TGTGCCAGCAGCTTTCCTCCGGGACAGAGGAGTACGGACTTC. This chain links TRBV7-9 with TRBJ2-7; 7 nucleotides agree with TRBD1. The germline V gene has CDR1 SEHNR and CDR2 FQNEAQ (reference sequence). The CDR3 has 14 residues.

The chain carries TRBV25-1 and TRBJ1-3; D unclear. The length of the CDR3 is 18 residues. Per germline, CDR1 MGHDK and CDR2 SYGVNS. Deletions cut 1 base from V and 0 bases from J, with 16 bases between. The CDR3 nucleotides are TGTGCCAGCAGTGAATCCAGGTCATCCACTTTCTCTGGAAACACCATATATTTT. Its protein product is CASSESRSSTFSGNTIYF.

The chain employs TRBV2 and TRBJ2-2; TRBD1 might be the D (6 bases). Germline V CDR1 and CDR2: SNHLY, FYNNEI. This CDR3 has 14 amino acids. V was trimmed by 8 bases and J by 0 bases, leaving 10 bases between them. The CDR3 DNA is TGTGCCAGCCGAGGGGGAGCGAACACCGGGGAGCTGTTTTTT. Encoded protein: CASRGGANTGELFF.

The chain combines TRBV19 with TRBJ2-1; 12 bases are shared with TRBD2. The length of the CDR3 is 13 residues. V lost 3 bases to trimming and J lost 13 bases; unmatched junction nucleotides: 4. Germline V CDR1 and CDR2: LNHDA, SQIVND (reference sequence). CDR3 nucleotide sequence: TGTGCCAGTAGTATGGGACTAGCGGGTCCCCAGTTCTTC. Translation: CASSMGLAGPQFF. Complete variable domain (other parts from reference TRBV19 and TRBJ2-1): DGGITQSPKYLFRKEGQNVTLSCEQNLNHDAMYWYRQDPGQGLRLIYYSQIVNDFQKGDIAEGYSVSREKKESFPLTVTSAQKNPTAFYLCASSMGLAGPQFFGPGTRLTVL.

This clone was recorded only once. The chain recombines TRBV19 with TRBJ1-6; 7 nucleotides line up with TRBD1. V lost 6 bases and J lost 9; bases outside the gene matches: 8. The CDR3 loop spans 14 amino acids. The germline V gene has CDR1 LNHDA and CDR2 SQIVND (reference sequence). CDR3 loop: CASRPQGDSSPLHF. Here the CDR3 DNA reads TGTGCCAGTAGGCCGCAGGGGGACAGTTCACCCCTCCACTTT.

The chain has TRBV10-3 and TRBJ1-3; D gene ambiguous. The V gene lost 9 bases and the J gene lost 4 bases, with 16 bases spanning the gap. The CDR3 extends over 14 amino acids. Looked up from germline, CDR1 is ENHRY and CDR2 is SYGVKD. CDR3 sequence: CAIQDSGGGNTIYF. DNA of the CDR3: TGTGCCATACAAGATTCGGGCGGGGGAAACACCATATATTTT.

This chain links TRBV7-3 with TRBJ2-7; 8 positions match TRBD2. The V and J ends lost 3 bases and 0 bases, in that order; junction bases with no gene match: 4. The CDR3 contains 15 residues. Germline CDR1 is SGHTA and CDR2 is FQGTGA. The CDR3 sequence is CASSFEAGGSYEQYF. The CDR3 DNA sequence: TGTGCCAGCAGCTTTGAGGCGGGGGGCTCCTACGAGCAGTACTTC.

V is TRBV14 and J is TRBJ1-3, with no clear D. Germline CDR1 is SGHDN and CDR2 is FVKESK. The V and J ends lost 1 base and 1 base respectively, with 8 bases between them. The length of the CDR3 is 15 residues. The CDR3 DNA reads TGTGCCAGCAGCCAAGCTCGTATATCTGGAAACACCATATATTTT. Translated, it gives CASSQARISGNTIYF.

The chain employs TRBV5-1 and TRBJ1-4, with D maybe TRBD1 (6 bases). The V and J ends lost 4 bases and 8 bases respectively, with 9 bases between them. The CDR3 is 12 amino acids. CDR1 and CDR2 from the germline V gene are SGHRS and YFSETQ. CDR3 DNA: TGCGCCAGCAGCAACGACAGGGAAAAACTGTTTTTT. Protein: CASSNDREKLFF.